This T cell receptor beta chain came from a study of T cell repertoires in cytomegalovirus infection. TCRdb redid the calling of the reads with MiXCR, one entry per CDR3 protein. The sample yields hundreds of thousands of distinct CDR3 sequences, approximately 25% seen once. Per germline, CDR1 MNHNY and CDR2 SVGAGI (reference sequence). The CDR3 contains 16 residues. V shed 4 bases and J shed 5 bases, with 20 bases lying between them. This clonotype was counted ten times or more. Sequences were obtained from CD8+ T cells from PBMCs. The chain combines TRBV6-6 with TRBJ1-2; D is undetermined. This clonotype originated in a human donor in good health (CMV status not recorded). Some clones in this sample may be carry-over from other donors' samples. The CDR3 DNA is TGTGCCAGCAGTTTCCCCCCCAGGCTGGTGTGGTATGGCTACACCTTC. Translation: CASSFPPRLVWYGYTF.